This passage covers 2 T cell receptor beta chains from one sample sequenced in a study of early T cells in non-severe SARS-CoV-2 infection. In TCRdb, the 5' RACE reads were re-called with MiXCR into one record per CDR3 protein. Of roughly 93,000 distinct CDR3 sequences in the sample, 11% are singletons; the top ten hold 5.1%. Sequenced: whole blood. These TCRs come from an adult who was a healthcare worker with PCR-confirmed SARS-CoV-2 infection or an uninfected control (not recorded which).

The rearrangement uses TRBV7-6 and TRBJ2-1, with D possibly TRBD2 on 5 matching bases. Per the germline V gene, CDR1 is SGHVS and CDR2 is FNYEAQ. V was pared by 6 bases and J by 6 bases, with 9 bases between. This CDR3 is built from 12 residues. In DNA form, the CDR3 reads TGTGCCAGCAGTTTAACTAGCAATGAGCAGTTCTTC. This translates into CASSLTSNEQFF.

This clonotype was picked up a small number of times. V gene TRBV6-5 combines with J gene TRBJ2-1, with 13 positions matching TRBD2. In germline, CDR1 is MNHEY, CDR2 SVGAGI. The CDR3 is 16 residues long. V was clipped by 5 bases and J by 7 bases; unmatched bases: 8. The CDR3 protein is CASSIAGTSGANEQFF. In DNA, the CDR3 is TGTGCCAGCAGTATTGCTGGGACTAGCGGGGCAAATGAGCAGTTCTTC.